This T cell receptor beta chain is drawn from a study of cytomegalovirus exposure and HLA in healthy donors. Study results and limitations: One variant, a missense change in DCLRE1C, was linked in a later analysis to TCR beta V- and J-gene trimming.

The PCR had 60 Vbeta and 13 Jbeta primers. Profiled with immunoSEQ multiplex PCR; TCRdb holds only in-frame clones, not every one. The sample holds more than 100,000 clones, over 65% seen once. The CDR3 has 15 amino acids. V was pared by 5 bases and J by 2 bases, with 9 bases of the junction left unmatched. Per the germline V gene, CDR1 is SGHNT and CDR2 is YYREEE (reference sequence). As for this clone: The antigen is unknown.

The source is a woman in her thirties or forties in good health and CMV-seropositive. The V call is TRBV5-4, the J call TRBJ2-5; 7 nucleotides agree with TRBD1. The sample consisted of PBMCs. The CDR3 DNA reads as TGTGCCAGCAGTAACCGGGACAGCTTACAAGAGACCCAGTACTTC. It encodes CASSNRDSLQETQYF.